This T cell receptor (beta chain) was sequenced in a study of shared clonotypes between healthy human individuals. Germline CDR1 reads MNHNS; CDR2 reads SASEGT. Trimming left V 7 bases short and J 7 bases short, with 18 bases between. The CDR3 spans 14 residues. The sample holds one count of this clone. Some clones are missing from TCRdb's copy, which holds only in-frame ones; the method was immunoSEQ multiplex PCR. The sample includes some 1.5 million clones, around 98% of them seen just once. This rearrangement joins TRBV6-1 to TRBJ2-3, with D perhaps TRBD1 or TRBD2 (6 bases each). The specimen sequenced was naive CD4+ T cells sorted from blood. The sample's subset: CD45RA+ positively selected. This receptor was taken from a man under 40 in good health. The CDR3 DNA sequence: TGTGCCAGCACCGGAGGGGGAACCTTTAATACGCAGTATTTT. Translated, it gives CASTGGGTFNTQYF.